The 29 T cell receptor beta chains below were found in one sample sequenced in a study of T cell responses to AZD1222 COVID-19 vaccine. The repertoire was sequenced with immunoSEQ multiplex PCR; TCRdb's copy has only in-frame clones and lacks some. The sample lists roughly 200,000 clones; 80% to 95% were seen once. Sequenced here: peripheral blood, sampled 28 days after the second AZD1222 dose. The receptors were sampled from an adult who received the AZD1222 COVID-19 vaccine.

The rearrangement joins TRBV7-9 to TRBJ2-5; the D gene is possibly TRBD2 (5 bases). The CDR3 contains 14 residues. Germline values: CDR1 SEHNR, CDR2 FQNEAQ (reference sequence). V was cut by 2 bases and J by 5 bases, with 12 bases left in between. The CDR3: CASSLRASFETQYF. CDR3 nucleotide sequence: TGTGCCAGCAGCTTACGGGCTAGCTTTGAGACCCAGTACTTC.

This clone was picked up one time. The gene calls are TRBV3-1 (or the pseudogene TRBV3-2) and TRBJ2-1; D is unclear. Trimming shortened V by 5 bases and J by 4 bases, and 6 bases separated the two germline ends. Germline CDR1 LGHDT, CDR2 YNNKEL (reference sequence). The CDR3 runs to 12 residues. The CDR3 region is CASSTKYNEQFF. The CDR3 bases are TGTGCCAGCAGCACAAAGTACAATGAGCAGTTCTTC.

This chain uses TRBV6-1 with TRBJ1-6; D may be TRBD1 (6 bases). Trimming removed 2 bases at V and 0 bases at J, with 20 bases between. CDR1 is MNHNS, CDR2 SASEGT, per germline. The CDR3 runs 20 residues. The CDR3 nucleotides read TGTGCCAGCAGTGAACGGGCGACAGGCGCCTGGGGCTCCTATAATTCACCCCTCCACTTT. This encodes CASSERATGAWGSYNSPLHF.

This chain links TRBV28 with TRBJ2-7; 7 positions agree with TRBD2. The CDR3 is 15 amino acids. V dropped 4 bases and J dropped 0; count of bases not matched to a gene: 6. Germline loops: CDR1 MDHEN, CDR2 SYDVKM. The CDR3 nucleotides read TGTGCCAGCAGTTCGGGTCGGGAGGTCTCCTACGAGCAGTACTTC. It translates to CASSSGREVSYEQYF.

V and J are TRBV29-1 and TRBJ2-5, with D perhaps matching TRBD2 (5 bases). Germline lookup yields CDR1 SQVTM and CDR2 ANQGSEA. V gave up 6 bases and J gave up 2 bases, with 10 bases separating them. The CDR3 runs 12 residues. The CDR3 reads CSVAPGQETQYF. Written as DNA, the CDR3 is TGCAGCGTCGCCCCGGGGCAAGAGACCCAGTACTTC. The full variable domain, in which reference TRBV29-1 and TRBJ2-5 provide the parts outside the CDR3, is SAVISQKPSRDICQRGTSLTIQCQVDSQVTMMFWYRQQPGQSLTLIATANQGSEATYESGFVIDKFPISRPNLTFSTLTVSNMSPEDSSIYLCSVAPGQETQYFGPGTRLLVL.

This chain joins TRBV27 and TRBJ2-5, with 7 nucleotides matching TRBD2. Germline assignment: CDR1 MNHEY and CDR2 SMNVEV (reference sequence). The CDR3 runs to 18 residues. V was pared by 0 bases and J by 6 bases, with 16 bases of the junction left unmatched. CDR3 bases: TGTGCCAGCAGTTTATCGGCTGCGCAACTGACTAGCATGCAGACCCAGTACTTC. Its protein product is CASSLSAAQLTSMQTQYF.

CDR3 loop: CASSLMGADSPLHF. CDR3 in DNA: TGCGCCAGCAGCTTAATGGGGGCTGATTCACCCCTCCACTTT. The J gene is TRBJ1-6, the V gene TRBV5-1; TRBD1 is a possible D gene (6 bases). V was pared by 2 bases and J by 8 bases, with 11 bases between. The CDR3 loop spans 14 amino acids. CDR1 is SGHRS, CDR2 YFSETQ, per germline.

This chain uses TRBV10-3 with TRBJ2-1, with a possible D match to TRBD2 (6 bases). V shed 6 bases and J shed 1 base, with 13 bases lying between them. The CDR3 has 15 amino acids. Looked up from germline, CDR1 is ENHRY and CDR2 is SYGVKD. CDR3 in amino acids: CAISDVAESYNEQFF. For the CDR3, the DNA is TGTGCCATCAGCGATGTAGCGGAATCCTACAATGAGCAGTTCTTC.

This chain joins TRBV20-1 and TRBJ1-1; 8 bases are shared with TRBD1. V shed 3 bases and J 2 bases; nucleotides not matched to a gene: 8. The CDR3 sequence is 15 residues long. The germline V gene has CDR1 DFQATT and CDR2 SNEGSKA (reference sequence). CDR3 bases: TGCAGTGCTAGTTGGCAGGGGGCGGGTAACACTGAAGCTTTCTTT. Residues: CSASWQGAGNTEAFF.

The chain recombines TRBV9 with TRBJ2-7; D is unclear. Germline CDR1 SGDLS, CDR2 YYNGEE. The CDR3 totals 14 residues. V lost 0 bases and J lost 4, with 11 bases in between. The CDR3 loop reads CASSVGGSDYEQYF. CDR3 sequence (DNA): TGTGCCAGCAGCGTAGGGGGATCGGATTACGAGCAGTACTTC.

The chain has TRBV7-3 and TRBJ2-7; D ambiguous. The CDR3 is 13 amino acids. Deletions cut 1 base from V and 3 bases from J, with 7 bases between. The germline V gene encodes CDR1 SGHTA and CDR2 FQGTGA. The CDR3 region has the DNA TGTGCCAGCAGCTTAAGGGTCAACTACGAGCAGTACTTC. Its protein is CASSLRVNYEQYF.

This chain uses TRBV28 with TRBJ2-1; 7 nucleotides align to TRBD2. Unmatched junction bases numbered 6, after V lost 3 bases and J lost 7 bases. CDR3 length: 14 residues. The germline CDR1 and CDR2 sequences are MDHEN and SYDVKM. CDR3 sequence: CASSLRLARNEQFF. CDR3 nucleotide sequence: TGTGCCAGCAGTTTGAGACTAGCTAGGAATGAGCAGTTCTTC.

The rearrangement uses TRBV6-5 and TRBJ2-5; 11 nucleotides match TRBD2. The V gene's germline CDR1 is MNHEY and CDR2 SVGAGI. The ends lost 2 bases at V and 3 bases at J; junction bases unmatched: 2. The length of the CDR3 is 15 residues. The CDR3 loop is CASSYGTSGKETQYF. The DNA for the CDR3 is TGTGCCAGCAGTTACGGGACTAGCGGAAAAGAGACCCAGTACTTC.

This chain links TRBV1 with TRBJ1-2. TRBV1 constitutes a pseudogene. The CDR3 sequence is 15 residues long. The CDR3 region is CTSSPHKGDGSGYTF. CDR3 sequence (DNA): TGCACCAGCAGCCCCCATAAGGGAGACGGTAGCGGCTACACCTTC.

The chain carries TRBV7-6 and TRBJ1-1, with no clear D. V lost 4 bases, J lost 4 bases, and 10 bases lay in between. CDR1 SGHVS and CDR2 FNYEAQ come from the germline V gene. CDR3 length: 13 residues. For the CDR3, the DNA is TGTGCCAGCAGCTATACAGACGGCACTGAAGCTTTCTTT. Residues: CASSYTDGTEAFF. Full variable domain (missing parts from reference TRBV7-6 and TRBJ1-1): GAGVSQSPRYKVTKRGQDVALRCDPISGHVSLYWYRQALGQGPEFLTYFNYEAQQDKSGLPNDRFSAERPEGSISTLTIQRTEQRDSAMYRCASSYTDGTEAFFGQGTRLTVV.

The rearrangement joins TRBV27 to TRBJ1-2, with D tentatively TRBD1 (6 bases). In germline, CDR1 is MNHEY, CDR2 SMNVEV (reference sequence). This CDR3 has 14 residues. V lost 8 bases, J lost 2 bases, and 15 bases lay in between. In nucleotides, the CDR3 is TGTGCCAGCGCACGGGCAGGGGCGAACTATGGCTACACCTTC. Amino acids: CASARAGANYGYTF.

This clone was counted a few times. The chain uses TRBV5-1 and TRBJ1-6; D is perhaps TRBD1 (5 bases). Trimming shortened V by 3 bases and J by 7 bases, and 23 bases separated the two germline ends. The CDR3 is made up of 18 amino acids. CDR1 and CDR2 (germline): SGHRS, YFSETQ. In nucleotides, the CDR3 is TGCGCCAGCAGCTGGGGATTCGATCGGGACGTCAGCAATTCACCCCTCCACTTT. It encodes CASSWGFDRDVSNSPLHF.

This chain connects TRBV3-1 (or the pseudogene TRBV3-2) to TRBJ1-2; D not certain. CDR1 is LGHDT and CDR2 is YNNKEL in the germline V gene (reference sequence). The CDR3 contains 13 residues. V was shortened by 0 bases and J by 4 bases, with 6 bases between the two germline ends. The CDR3 spells CASSQEMPYGYTF. Here the CDR3 DNA reads TGTGCCAGCAGCCAAGAAATGCCCTATGGCTACACCTTC.

The genes are TRBV12-3 or TRBV12-4 and TRBJ1-1; D remains ambiguous. CDR3 length equals 13 residues. V dropped 2 bases and J dropped 5 bases, with 9 bases sitting between them. This chain's CDR3 is CASSLTPRTEAFF. In nucleotides, the CDR3 is TGTGCCAGCAGTTTAACCCCGAGGACTGAAGCTTTCTTT.

The CDR3 region is CASSPPGTINEQFF. The CDR3 DNA sequence: TGTGCCAGCTCACCCCCCGGGACTATCAATGAGCAGTTCTTC. The V gene is TRBV18, the J gene TRBJ2-1; 7 positions agree with TRBD2. The CDR3 runs to 14 residues. V lost 3 bases to trimming and J lost 6 bases; unmatched junction nucleotides: 5. Germline CDR1 is KGHSH and CDR2 is LQKENI.

This clone was seen more than once but under ten times. The chain employs TRBV28 and TRBJ1-5; D uncertain. Germline lookup yields CDR1 MDHEN and CDR2 SYDVKM. V was shortened by 2 bases and J by 9 bases, with 8 bases between the two germline ends. This CDR3 has 12 amino acids. The CDR3 loop is CASSLESRPQHF. CDR3 DNA sequence: TGTGCCAGCAGTTTAGAATCTAGGCCCCAGCATTTT. The full variable domain, with the rest looked up from reference TRBV28 and TRBJ1-5, is DVKVTQSSRYLVKRTGEKVFLECVQDMDHENMFWYRQDPGLGLRLIYFSYDVKMKEKGDIPEGYSVSREKKERFSLILESASTNQTSMYLCASSLESRPQHFGDGTRLSIL.

The V gene is TRBV19, the J gene TRBJ2-1; 10 nucleotides line up with TRBD2. With V trimmed by 2 bases and J by 15 bases, 10 bases remained unmatched. CDR3 length: 14 amino acids. Germline V CDR1 and CDR2: LNHDA, SQIVND (reference sequence). CDR3 region: CASSILAGVPPSFF. In nucleotides, the CDR3 is TGTGCCAGTAGTATACTAGCGGGAGTACCCCCGTCGTTCTTC.

The chain is built from TRBV7-8 and TRBJ1-6, with D hard to call. The V gene's germline CDR1 is SGHVS and CDR2 FQNEAQ. Trimming took 6 bases from V and 0 from J, leaving 9 bases between them. This CDR3 is built from 15 residues. In DNA, the CDR3 is TGTGCCAGCAGGACCGGGAGCTCCTATAATTCACCCCTCCACTTT. Its protein product is CASRTGSSYNSPLHF.

The rearrangement uses TRBV28 and TRBJ1-2; D is unresolved. Germline loops: CDR1 MDHEN, CDR2 SYDVKM. V was trimmed by 1 base and J by 7 bases, leaving 10 bases between them. This CDR3 has 13 residues. DNA for the CDR3: TGTGCCAGCAGTTTATTAGCAGTCCCTGGCTACACCTTC. Its protein is CASSLLAVPGYTF.

V gene TRBV6-5 combines with J gene TRBJ1-2; 8 bases align to TRBD1. The CDR3 loop spans 13 amino acids. Per germline, CDR1 MNHEY and CDR2 SVGAGI. V lost 8 bases and J lost 8; bases outside the gene matches: 10. CDR3 in amino acids: CASAGGKWEGYTF. DNA for the CDR3: TGTGCCAGCGCAGGGGGCAAGTGGGAAGGCTACACCTTC.

This chain joins TRBV6-5 and TRBJ1-3, with D tentatively TRBD1 (6 bases). Germline V gene lookup returns CDR1 MNHEY and CDR2 SVGAGI. The CDR3 extends over 15 amino acids. Deletions cut 0 bases from V and 4 bases from J, with 10 bases between. The CDR3 spells CASSYSPGQGNTIYF. CDR3 coding DNA: TGTGCCAGCAGTTACTCCCCAGGACAGGGAAACACCATATATTTT.

The table lists this clone with a count of one. This rearrangement joins TRBV5-4 to TRBJ2-7; 8 bases are a match to TRBD2. The CDR3 sequence is 14 residues long. The germline CDR1 and CDR2 sequences are SGHNT and YYREEE (reference sequence). V trimming: 1 base; J trimming: 6 bases; junction bases outside the gene matches: 6. The CDR3 spells CASSLTAGVGEQYF. CDR3 coding DNA: TGTGCCAGCAGCTTGACAGCGGGAGTTGGCGAGCAGTACTTC.

This chain links TRBV11-1 with TRBJ2-7; the D call may be TRBD1 or TRBD2 (5 bases each). CDR1 and CDR2 from the germline V gene are SGHAT and FQDESV (reference sequence). The CDR3 spans 12 residues. Deletions cut 1 base from V and 6 bases from J, with 7 bases between. The CDR3 is CASSLEGSEQYF. The CDR3 DNA is TGTGCCAGCAGCTTAGAGGGGAGCGAGCAGTACTTC.

The chain joins TRBV5-5 to TRBJ1-6; 8 positions agree with TRBD1. The V segment lost 1 base and the J segment 7 bases; nucleotides outside the gene matches: 4. The CDR3 is made up of 15 amino acids. Per germline, CDR1 SGHKS and CDR2 YYEKEE (reference sequence). CDR3 in DNA: TGTGCCAGCAGCTTGAGACAGGGGAGGAATTCACCCCTCCACTTT. Its translation: CASSLRQGRNSPLHF.